This TCR beta chain is from a study of TIL therapy for anti-PD-1-resistant metastatic lung cancer. Study information: Tumors carried a median about 1.6 non-synonymous mutations per megabase. Notes on the study in general: TIL clonotype persistence in blood showed no apparent association with response.

The libraries were made with immunoSEQ v3. TCRdb keeps only in-frame clones here, not all; method: immunoSEQ multiplex PCR. Of about 55,000 clones in the sample, over 75% were seen once. Time point defined: pre-treatment sample, taken before nivolumab and TIL therapy. Enrollment ran from late 2017 to early 2020. A note on this clone: Its specificity is not known.

The material was blood, obtained at baseline. This clonotype was sampled from a person aged 25-85 years with non-small cell lung cancer.

CDR3 in amino acids: CAISAGSYTEAFF. As DNA, the CDR3 is TGTGCCATCAGCGCAGGGAGTTACACTGAAGCTTTCTTT. V gene TRBV10-3 combines with J gene TRBJ1-1; possible D gene TRBD1, 5 bases. CDR1 and CDR2 (germline): ENHRY, SYGVKD. V was pared by 6 bases and J by 3 bases, with 11 bases between. This CDR3 comprises 13 residues.